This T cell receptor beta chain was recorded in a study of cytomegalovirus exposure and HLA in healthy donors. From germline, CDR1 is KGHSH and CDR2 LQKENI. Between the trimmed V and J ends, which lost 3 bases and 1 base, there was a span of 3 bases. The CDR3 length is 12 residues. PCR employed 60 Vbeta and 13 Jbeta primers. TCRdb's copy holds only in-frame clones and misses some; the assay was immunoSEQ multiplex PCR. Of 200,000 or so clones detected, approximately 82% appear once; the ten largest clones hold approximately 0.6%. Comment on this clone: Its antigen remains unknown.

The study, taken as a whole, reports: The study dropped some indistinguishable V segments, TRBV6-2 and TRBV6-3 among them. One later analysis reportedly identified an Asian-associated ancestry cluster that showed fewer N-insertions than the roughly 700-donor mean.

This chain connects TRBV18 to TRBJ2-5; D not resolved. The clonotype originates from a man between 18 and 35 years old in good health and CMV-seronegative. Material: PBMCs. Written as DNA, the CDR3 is TGTGCCAGCTCACCCCTCCAAGAGACCCAGTACTTC. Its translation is CASSPLQETQYF.